The 21 T cell receptor beta chains below all came from one sample that was sequenced in a study of cytomegalovirus exposure and HLA in healthy donors. Researchers ran the PCR with 60 Vbeta and 13 Jbeta primers. This table comes from immunoSEQ multiplex PCR, and its TCRdb copy is limited to in-frame clones, with some not included. The sample gives approximately 110,000 clones, less than 90% of which show up once; 0.24% is in the top ten. The sequenced sample consisted of PBMCs. These TCRs come from a man between 45 and 60 years old in good health and CMV-seronegative.

For the CDR3, the DNA is TGTGCCAGCAGTCTCGGGGGGGCGAGGGGAGGTGAGCAGTTCTTC. This encodes CASSLGGARGGEQFF. The chain carries TRBV7-3 and TRBJ2-1, with 8 nucleotides matching TRBD2. This CDR3 contains 15 residues. CDR1 SGHTA and CDR2 FQGTGA come from the germline V gene. V shed 6 bases and J 9 bases; nucleotides not matched to a gene: 13.

This clone showed up just once. The CDR3 nucleotides read TGTGCCAGCAGTTTATCGGACTACGGGGAGCTGTTTTTT. It yields the protein CASSLSDYGELFF. The gene calls are TRBV27 and TRBJ2-2; D may be TRBD2 (6 bases). The CDR3 sequence is 13 residues long. The germline V and J ends were trimmed by 0 bases and 7 bases, with 6 bases remaining between them. The germline V gene has CDR1 MNHEY and CDR2 SMNVEV (reference sequence).

This rearrangement joins TRBV6-8 to TRBJ2-7; a weak D match, TRBD2 (5 bases). Trimming took off 7 bases at V and 2 bases at J, with 24 bases between the two ends. This CDR3 has 17 amino acids. Germline V CDR1 and CDR2: MNHGY, SAAAGT. The CDR3 coding sequence is TGTGCCAGCAAGCGGCTTTTAAGGAACCTGGGGACCTACGAGCAGTACTTC. Translated, it gives CASKRLLRNLGTYEQYF.

This clone has a single count. V gene TRBV6-6 combines with J gene TRBJ2-2, with 10 bases identical to TRBD2. V gave up 4 bases and J gave up 5 bases; unmatched junction bases: 7. Germline CDR1 and CDR2: MNHNY and SVGAGI (reference sequence). The CDR3 length is 16 residues. CDR3 sequence: CASSFQRGGQTGELFF. CDR3 nucleotides: TGTGCCAGCAGTTTTCAGCGGGGGGGCCAGACCGGGGAGCTGTTTTTT.

The chain combines TRBV5-6 with TRBJ1-5; tentatively, D is TRBD1 (6 bases). The V gene's germline CDR1 is SGHDT and CDR2 YYEEEE. The CDR3 totals 14 residues. The V end was cut by 4 bases, the J end by 7 bases, with 15 bases between. CDR3 bases: TGTGCCAGCAGCCCGTCACAGGGCTGGCAGCCCCAGCATTTT. It specifies CASSPSQGWQPQHF.

The V gene is TRBV5-1, the J gene TRBJ2-5, with a tentative D call TRBD2 (5 bases). Germline CDR1 SGHRS, CDR2 YFSETQ. CDR3 length equals 15 residues. With 0 bases removed from V and 0 bases from J, the gap between germline ends came to 9 bases. The CDR3 spells CASSLAAGHQETQYF. In nucleotides, the CDR3 is TGCGCCAGCAGCTTGGCGGCGGGCCACCAAGAGACCCAGTACTTC.

V usage is TRBV5-4 and J usage is TRBJ1-2; maybe TRBD1 (5 bases). CDR1 and CDR2 (germline): SGHNT, YYREEE (reference sequence). V was cut by 3 bases and J by 3 bases, with 9 bases left in between. The CDR3 totals 13 residues. This chain's CDR3 is CASSSGGDYGYTF. The CDR3 DNA follows: TGTGCCAGCAGCTCGGGGGGGGACTATGGCTACACCTTC.

The chain carries TRBV5-1 and TRBJ1-6; D is possibly TRBD1 (6 bases). V lost 3 bases and J 4 bases, leaving 11 bases between the germline ends. Germline V gene sequence: CDR1 SGHRS, CDR2 YFSETQ. The CDR3 runs to 15 residues. The CDR3 DNA is TGCGCCAGCAGCTCCACGACAGGATATAATTCACCCCTCCACTTT. Protein sequence: CASSSTTGYNSPLHF.

This chain links TRBV28 with TRBJ1-4; no reliable D call. The CDR3 runs to 12 residues. V was cut by 7 bases and J by 5 bases, with 8 bases left in between. The V gene's germline CDR1 is MDHEN and CDR2 SYDVKM. The chain's CDR3 is CASTPGNEKLFF. CDR3 DNA: TGTGCCAGCACCCCGGGAAATGAAAAACTGTTTTTT.

The chain has TRBV7-3 and TRBJ1-1; tentative D call: TRBD1 (6 bases). The ends were cut back, 1 base at V and 4 bases at J, with 13 bases in the middle. The germline V gene encodes CDR1 SGHTA and CDR2 FQGTGA. CDR3 length equals 15 residues. In nucleotides, the CDR3 is TGTGCCAGCAGCTTAAGGCCAGGGGTGGGCACTGAAGCTTTCTTT. It codes for CASSLRPGVGTEAFF.

The chain has TRBV28 and TRBJ1-2; D possibly corresponds to TRBD1 (5 bases). Germline CDR1 is MDHEN and CDR2 is SYDVKM. The CDR3 length is 15 residues. Trimming took off 8 bases at V and 4 bases at J, with 20 bases between the two ends. The chain's CDR3 is CASLLGAGRGYGYTF. The CDR3 bases are TGTGCCAGCCTACTTGGGGCCGGACGCGGCTATGGCTACACCTTC.

The gene calls are TRBV6-5 and TRBJ1-6, with D perhaps TRBD1 (6 bases). Trimming stripped 6 bases from V and 10 bases from J, with 19 bases between. Germline CDR1 and CDR2: MNHEY and SVGAGI. CDR3 length: 15 amino acids. The CDR3 here is CASSYRTVKGSPLHF. As DNA, the CDR3 is TGTGCCAGCAGCTATCGGACAGTTAAGGGATCACCCCTCCACTTT.

The V call is TRBV27, the J call TRBJ2-3; 9 bases map to TRBD2. This CDR3 is built from 17 residues. Germline CDR1 and CDR2: MNHEY and SMNVEV (reference sequence). Losses at the gene ends were 3 bases for V and 0 bases for J; bases not matched to a gene: 7. The CDR3, as DNA: TGTGCCAGCAGTTTGTTGAGCGGGAGGTCTAGCACAGATACGCAGTATTTT. Amino acid sequence: CASSLLSGRSSTDTQYF.

The chain carries TRBV14 and TRBJ2-5; no clear D gene. Per the germline V gene, CDR1 is SGHDN and CDR2 is FVKESK. With 3 bases removed from V and 2 bases from J, the gap between germline ends came to 7 bases. The CDR3 sequence is 13 residues long. In DNA form, the CDR3 reads TGTGCCAGCAGCCACCAGGCGCAAGAGACCCAGTACTTC. Protein sequence: CASSHQAQETQYF.

This clone has just one count. V and J are TRBV4-1 and TRBJ2-1; D gene ambiguous. V was shortened by 4 bases and J by 2 bases, with 18 bases between the two germline ends. The CDR3 sequence is 17 residues long. Germline values: CDR1 MGHRA, CDR2 YSYEKL. The CDR3 bases are TGCGCCAGCAGCCCCGCCCCCGCGGATGGTACCTACAATGAGCAGTTCTTC. Translating gives CASSPAPADGTYNEQFF.

The chain uses TRBV11-2 and TRBJ1-1, with a tentative D call TRBD1 (5 bases). This CDR3 is 13 amino acids long. The germline gives CDR1 SGHAT, CDR2 FQNNGV. Trimming shortened V by 0 bases and J by 8 bases, and 10 bases separated the two germline ends. CDR3: CASSLERGTEAFF. The CDR3 nucleotides read TGTGCCAGCAGCTTAGAACGGGGGACCGAAGCTTTCTTT.

V gene TRBV15 combines with J gene TRBJ2-3; no clear D gene. The CDR3 has 13 residues. Trimming took off 2 bases at V and 4 bases at J, with 7 bases between the two ends. Germline CDR1 is LNHNV and CDR2 is YYDKDF (reference sequence). CDR3 coding DNA: TGTGCCACCAGCAGACAGTATGCAGATACGCAGTATTTT. This gives the protein CATSRQYADTQYF.

This chain uses TRBV7-2 with TRBJ2-1; weak D call: TRBD2 (6 bases). V dropped 5 bases and J dropped 9 bases, with 8 bases sitting between them. This CDR3 is built from 11 residues. CDR1 is SGHTA, CDR2 FQGNSA, per germline. The CDR3 DNA sequence: TGTGCCAGCAGCCGGGAGTTTGAGCAGTTCTTC. Its protein product is CASSREFEQFF.

The rearrangement uses TRBV19 and TRBJ1-1; tentatively, D is TRBD1 (5 bases). The CDR3 length is 16 residues. CDR1 and CDR2 (germline): LNHDA, SQIVND (reference sequence). V lost 3 bases to trimming and J lost 1 base, with 15 bases between them. The CDR3 region has the DNA TGTGCCAGTAGTATGGGCAGGGCTGGGGAGAACACTGAAGCTTTCTTT. The encoded protein is CASSMGRAGENTEAFF.

The chain combines TRBV7-6 with TRBJ2-7; tentatively, D is TRBD2 (6 bases). Trimming cost V 5 bases and J 2 bases, with 16 bases left between them. CDR3 size: 15 residues. The germline CDR1 and CDR2 sequences are SGHVS and FNYEAQ. The CDR3 is CASSGLGGSAYEQYF. CDR3 DNA: TGTGCCAGCAGCGGATTGGGGGGATCCGCCTACGAGCAGTACTTC.

This clone appeared once. The chain recombines TRBV5-6 with TRBJ2-2; D perhaps matches TRBD2 (6 bases). The CDR3 sequence is 16 residues long. CDR1 SGHDT and CDR2 YYEEEE come from the germline V gene. V was shortened by 3 bases and J by 1 base, with 13 bases between the two germline ends. The CDR3 sequence is CASSWVPAGNTGELFF. DNA for the CDR3: TGTGCCAGCAGCTGGGTGCCAGCGGGGAACACCGGGGAGCTGTTTTTT.